Shown below are 5 T cell receptor beta chains from a single sample sequenced in a study of cytomegalovirus exposure and HLA in healthy donors. Vbeta (60) and Jbeta (13) primers were used in the PCR. Assay: immunoSEQ multiplex PCR; the TCRdb copy retains only in-frame clones and omits some. The sample lists 150,000 to 200,000 clones, less than 85% occurring once. The sample consisted of PBMCs. All receptors come from a man between 18 and 29 years old in good health and CMV-seronegative.

This sequence joins TRBV6-5 and TRBJ2-5; 7 nucleotides agree with TRBD2. The V gene's germline CDR1 is MNHEY and CDR2 SVGAGI. Trimming took 5 bases from V and 3 from J; bases not matched to a gene: 3. The CDR3 consists of 13 residues. In DNA form, the CDR3 reads TGTGCCAGCAGTAAACGGGGGGAAGAGACCCAGTACTTC. It is translated as CASSKRGEETQYF.

This chain joins TRBV7-9 and TRBJ2-5; 8 nucleotides match TRBD1. Germline trimming cut 5 bases from V and 3 bases from J; bases unmatched to any gene: 11. CDR1 and CDR2 from the germline V gene are SEHNR and FQNEAQ (reference sequence). The CDR3 loop spans 16 amino acids. CDR3 coding DNA: TGTGCCAGCAGCCCAGGGACAGGAACTTTTAAAGAGACCCAGTACTTC. It encodes CASSPGTGTFKETQYF. Drawing the rest from reference TRBV7-9 and TRBJ2-5, the complete variable domain is DTGVSQNPRHKITKRGQNVTFRCDPISEHNRLYWYRQTLGQGPEFLTYFQNEAQLEKSRLLSDRFSAERPKGSFSTLEIQRTEQGDSAMYLCASSPGTGTFKETQYFGPGTRLLVL.

This sequence joins TRBV30 and TRBJ2-7; D not certain. Germline lookup yields CDR1 GTSNPN and CDR2 SVGIG (reference sequence). V lost 0 bases and J lost 2, with 8 bases in between. This CDR3 is built from 13 residues. The CDR3 region has the DNA TGTGCCTGGAGTGTATTATCCGCCTACGAGCAGTACTTC. It codes for CAWSVLSAYEQYF.

The chain joins TRBV19 to TRBJ2-3, with TRBD2 matching 8 bases. The V segment lost 3 bases and the J segment 6 bases; nucleotides outside the gene matches: 5. This CDR3 contains 14 residues. Germline CDR1 LNHDA, CDR2 SQIVND (reference sequence). The CDR3 DNA sequence: TGTGCCAGTAGTATTAGCGGGGAGTCGGATACGCAGTATTTT. The encoded protein is CASSISGESDTQYF.

V gene TRBV13 combines with J gene TRBJ2-3; possible D gene TRBD1, 6 bases. This CDR3 is 13 amino acids long. CDR1 is PRHDT and CDR2 is FYEKMQ in the germline V gene (reference sequence). Trimming cost V 6 bases and J 5 bases, with 12 bases left between them. CDR3 amino acids: CASRGRGGDTQYF. CDR3 coding DNA: TGTGCCAGCAGGGGAAGAGGGGGAGATACGCAGTATTTT.